The clone carrying this T cell receptor beta chain was recorded at least ten times. Its antigen is still unknown. The record originates from a study of T-cell memory formation after mild COVID-19. Points from the study as a whole: CD4+ contracting clones were mainly CM and EM; CD8+ ones, EMRA. Later expanders leaned CD4+, whereas day 15 to 85 contracting clones were balanced CD4/CD8.

CDR3 length equals 13 residues. From germline, CDR1 is SGHTA and CDR2 FQGNSA. V lost 3 bases and J lost 0, with 3 bases in between. TCRdb processed the 5' RACE reads anew with MiXCR; each CDR3 protein has one entry. The sample consists of approximately 270,000 distinct CDR3 sequences, about a sixth of them appearing once. The source material was PBMCs or a T cell subset sorted from them (not recorded which). J is TRBJ2-4 and V is TRBV7-2, with D unclear. This receptor was taken from a man aged 18 to 29 who had mild COVID-19 (a few samples of this study predate the infection). Cell type and time point are not known. The CDR3 region is CASSFEAKNIQYF. The CDR3 nucleotides are TGTGCCAGCAGCTTCGAAGCCAAAAACATTCAGTACTTC.